This T cell receptor beta chain was found in a study of PD-1 blockade in classical Hodgkin lymphoma. The V gene's germline CDR1 is LNHDA and CDR2 SQIVND (reference sequence). The CDR3 spans 13 residues. V lost 7 bases and J lost 4, with 14 bases in between. Points from the study as a whole: Patients starting nivolumab less than 1 year after ASCT had lower diversity and were excluded from later analyses. Complete responders started with a diversity level that resembled newly diagnosed patients at baseline.

Clones were sequenced by immunoSEQ multiplex PCR, and TCRdb holds only the in-frame ones, with some missing. The sample holds roughly 96,000 clones, 75% to 90% seen once. A note on this clone: Its target is not known.

Each and every patient relapsed after autologous stem cell transplantation, and patients got differing brentuximab vedotin exposure. The material was peripheral blood mononuclear cells (PBMCs), obtained before the second cycle of nivolumab. This sequence was found in a human donor with classical Hodgkin lymphoma. The V gene is TRBV19, the J gene TRBJ2-7; D perhaps matches TRBD1 (6 bases). DNA for the CDR3: TGTGCCAGTAAAGGGCAGGGGCCTTACGAGCAGTACTTC. Translated, it gives CASKGQGPYEQYF. Full variable domain (rest looked up from reference TRBV19 and TRBJ2-7): DGGITQSPKYLFRKEGQNVTLSCEQNLNHDAMYWYRQDPGQGLRLIYYSQIVNDFQKGDIAEGYSVSREKKESFPLTVTSAQKNPTAFYLCASKGQGPYEQYFGPGTRLTVT.